These T cell receptor beta chains were read from a single sample in a study of OX40 agonist ivuxolimab in advanced cancers. Profiled with immunoSEQ multiplex PCR; TCRdb holds only in-frame clones, not every one. In the table there are tens of thousands of clones, about 83% of which are singletons. Sequences were derived from CD4+ or CD8+ T cells sorted from blood, sampled in a trial of the OX40 agonist ivuxolimab. These receptors were obtained from an adult with an advanced solid tumor such as melanoma, head and neck, liver or kidney cancer. CDR3s include the opening cysteine and the closing phenylalanine or tryptophan. Fields, in order: clone size, J gene, V gene, D gene, CDR3 protein, CDR3 DNA. D genes are given only for firm matches. Clone size is shown for a subset of rows, as once, few, many or a class of expanded clone.

- | TRBJ2-7 | TRBV2 | - | CASTVGKAYEQYF | TGTGCCAGCACCGTCGGGAAAGCTTACGAGCAGTACTTC
- | TRBJ1-1 | TRBV6-6 | TRBD1 | CASRDQTGLAFF | TGTGCCAGCAGGGACCAGACAGGGTTGGCTTTCTTT
- | TRBJ1-1 | TRBV19 | - | CASTRTDNTEAFF | TGTGCCAGTACCCGGACAGACAACACTGAAGCTTTCTTT
once | TRBJ2-7 | TRBV18 | - | CASSPRLRERNLASSYEQYF | TGTGCCAGCTCACCACGGTTGAGGGAACGGAACTTGGCGAGCTCCTACGAGCAGTACTTC
- | TRBJ1-2 | TRBV5-6 | - | CASSLGTEYGYTF | TGTGCCAGCAGCTTGGGGACAGAATATGGCTACACCTTC
- | TRBJ2-1 | TRBV5-5 | - | CASSLVTGPYNEQFF | TGTGCCAGCAGCTTGGTTACGGGTCCCTACAATGAGCAGTTCTTC
- | TRBJ2-5 | TRBV7-6 | TRBD2 | CASSPGLAQETQYF | TGTGCCAGCAGCCCAGGACTAGCGCAAGAGACCCAGTACTTC
- | TRBJ2-2 | TRBV5-4 | TRBD2 | CASSLGLADTGELFF | TGTGCCAGCAGCTTGGGACTAGCAGACACCGGGGAGCTGTTTTTT
- | TRBJ2-7 | TRBV7-2 | - | CASSFNPTTYEQYF | TGTGCCAGCAGCTTCAATCCTACTACCTACGAGCAGTACTTC
- | TRBJ2-3 | TRBV2 | TRBD2 | CASSVGGLAGTDTQYF | TGTGCCAGCAGTGTTGGTGGACTAGCGGGAACAGATACGCAGTATTTT
- | TRBJ1-1 | TRBV18 | TRBD1 | CASSPDRGPTEAFF | TGTGCCAGCTCACCGGACAGGGGGCCCACTGAAGCTTTCTTT
few | TRBJ2-2 | TRBV11-3 | - | CASNPGQNTGELFF | TGTGCCAGCAACCCGGGACAGAACACCGGGGAGCTGTTTTTT
- | TRBJ2-5 | TRBV7-2 | TRBD2 | CASSLERGGQETQYF | TGTGCCAGCAGCTTAGAGCGGGGGGGACAAGAGACCCAGTACTTC
- | TRBJ1-4 | TRBV5-6 | TRBD1 | CASSPRTGRGEKLFF | TGTGCCAGCAGCCCGCGGACAGGGAGGGGTGAAAAACTGTTTTTT
- | TRBJ2-2 | TRBV7-9 | TRBD1 | CASSLASTGGTGELFF | TGTGCCAGCAGCTTAGCCAGCACAGGGGGCACCGGGGAGCTGTTTTTT
many | TRBJ1-5 | TRBV6-5 | TRBD1 | CASSRTGGYQPQHF | TGTGCCAGCAGCCGGACAGGGGGGTATCAGCCCCAGCATTTT